This T cell receptor beta chain was obtained from a study of cytotoxic CD8 clonotypes in ibrutinib-treated CLL. Study details: Averaging across samples gave roughly 230,000 productive templates and about 94,000 productive rearrangements. Study-level points and caveats: Clonality increased at ibrutinib response and stayed stable in sustained remission. At progression, however, it fell back toward baseline.

Germline lookup yields CDR1 SGHAT and CDR2 FQNNGV. The length of the CDR3 is 13 residues. The V end lost 1 base, the J end lost 4 bases, and 7 bases lay between the germline ends. This clone was found many times. The antigen is not known. Using immunoSEQ multiplex PCR, the repertoire was profiled, and TCRdb retains in-frame clones only, with some absent. The sample comprises some 140,000 clones, approximately 80% of which are singletons, and roughly 13% rests with the top ten. The chain carries TRBV11-2 and TRBJ1-2; D remains ambiguous. The clonotype originates from a human donor with chronic lymphocytic leukemia. The sample consisted of PBMCs, taken after 12 months of ibrutinib treatment. In DNA, the CDR3 is TGTGCCAGCAGCTTAGGACTACCCTATGGCTACACCTTC. Protein: CASSLGLPYGYTF. The complete variable domain, with remaining parts taken from reference TRBV11-2 and TRBJ1-2, reads EAGVAQSPRYKIIEKRQSVAFWCNPISGHATLYWYQQILGQGPKLLIQFQNNGVVDDSQLPKDRFSAERLKGVDSTLKIQPAKLEDSAVYLCASSLGLPYGYTFGSGTRLTVV.